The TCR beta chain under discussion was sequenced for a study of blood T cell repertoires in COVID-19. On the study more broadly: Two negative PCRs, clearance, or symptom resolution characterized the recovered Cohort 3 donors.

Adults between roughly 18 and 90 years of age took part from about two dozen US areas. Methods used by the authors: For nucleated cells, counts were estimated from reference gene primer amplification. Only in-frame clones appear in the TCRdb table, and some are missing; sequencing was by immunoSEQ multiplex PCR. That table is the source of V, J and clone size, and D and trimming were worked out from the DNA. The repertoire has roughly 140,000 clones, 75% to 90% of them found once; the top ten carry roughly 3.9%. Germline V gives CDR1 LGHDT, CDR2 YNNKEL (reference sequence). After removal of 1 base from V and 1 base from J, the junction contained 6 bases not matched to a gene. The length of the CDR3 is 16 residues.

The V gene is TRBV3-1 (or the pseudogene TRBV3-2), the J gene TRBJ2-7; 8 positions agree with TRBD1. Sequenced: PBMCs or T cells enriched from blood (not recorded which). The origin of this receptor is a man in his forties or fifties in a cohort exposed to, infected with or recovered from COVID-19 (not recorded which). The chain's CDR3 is CASSQGGTGLSYEQYF. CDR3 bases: TGTGCCAGCAGCCAAGGGGGGACAGGTCTTTCCTACGAGCAGTACTTC.